Listed below are T cell receptor beta chains from one sample, sequenced in a study of blood T cells in healthy people across ages. TCRdb reanalysed the 5' RACE reads using MiXCR and keeps one entry per CDR3 protein. The sample has hundreds of thousands of distinct CDR3 sequences, 25% seen once; the top ten hold 9% to 9.5%. The same data also contributed to another study, on T cells of mothers and their children.

The material sequenced was blood. The receptors were sampled from a boy aged 5 to 17 in good health. The CDR3 runs from the conserved cysteine through the conserved F or W. A D gene is named only where the DNA matches it firmly. Clone size is not always given. Where it is, it says once, few, many or a class for expanded clones.

CDR3 DNA | CDR3 protein | J gene | D gene | clone size | V gene
TGTGCCAGCAGCCAGGTTAGCGGGAGGGTCCCAGATACGCAGTATTTT | CASSQVSGRVPDTQYF | TRBJ2-3 | TRBD2 | few | TRBV4-2
TGTGCCAGCAGCTTAGGATATGGGGGGGAGACCCAGTACTTC | CASSLGYGGETQYF | TRBJ2-5 | - | few | TRBV7-9
TGTGCCAGCAGCCAAGAGGGGCCAAACATTCAGTACTTC | CASSQEGPNIQYF | TRBJ2-4 | - | - | TRBV4-2
TGTGCCAGCAGCCAAGAAGCGGGAGGGTTCTACGAGCAGTACTTC | CASSQEAGGFYEQYF | TRBJ2-7 | TRBD2 | - | TRBV4-2
TGCAGCGTTGAAGAAACCGGGACAGTCCAGGAGACCCAGTACTTC | CSVEETGTVQETQYF | TRBJ2-5 | TRBD1 | - | TRBV29-1
TGTGCCAGCAGCTTATTTCGGGGGGCCTCCCAAGAGACCCAGTACTTC | CASSLFRGASQETQYF | TRBJ2-5 | - | - | TRBV7-9
TGTGCCAGCGTCAGGGACACCGGGGAGCTGTTTTTT | CASVRDTGELFF | TRBJ2-2 | - | few | TRBV12-3/TRBV12-4
TGTGCCAGCAGCTCTCCAATCGACAGCACTACCGTGAACACTGAAGCTTTCTTT | CASSSPIDSTTVNTEAFF | TRBJ1-1 | - | - | TRBV6-1
TGTGCCAGCAGCTTACAGATGACTAGCGAATACGAGCAGTACTTC | CASSLQMTSEYEQYF | TRBJ2-7 | TRBD2 | - | TRBV3-1
TGCAGCGCTGGCGGGCAGGGGGAGCAGTACTTC | CSAGGQGEQYF | TRBJ2-5 | TRBD1 | - | TRBV29-1
TGTGCCAGCAGCGGACAGGGGGCGTATGGGGCCAACGTCCTGACTTTC | CASSGQGAYGANVLTF | TRBJ2-6 | TRBD1 | - | TRBV7-9
TGTGCCAGCGGGGGGTCGGGGGCCCTCATCTCCTACGAGCAGTACTTC | CASGGSGALISYEQYF | TRBJ2-7 | - | - | TRBV12-3/TRBV12-4
TGTGCCAGCAGGGGGGGACAGGGGAAAGGCAATGAGCAGTTCTTC | CASRGGQGKGNEQFF | TRBJ2-1 | TRBD1 | - | TRBV6-2/TRBV6-3
TGTGCCAGCAGTTTATTGGCGGGGAATTCACCCCTCCACTTT | CASSLLAGNSPLHF | TRBJ1-6 | - | few | TRBV27
TGTGCCAGCAGCCAAGATAGTTGGGGACAAGAGCAGTTCTTC | CASSQDSWGQEQFF | TRBJ2-1 | - | - | TRBV3-1
TGTGCCAGCAGTTTCTCGGGGCCGGCAGATGCGCAGTATTTT | CASSFSGPADAQYF | TRBJ2-3 | - | - | TRBV12-3/TRBV12-4
TGCGCCAGCAGCCAAGATGCGGGAGCTCGGAATGAGCAGTTCTTC | CASSQDAGARNEQFF | TRBJ2-1 | TRBD2 | - | TRBV4-1
TGTGCCAGCAGCCAAGCTGGAGGCCAGGGAGGGAATTGGTCACCCCTCCACTTT | CASSQAGGQGGNWSPLHF | TRBJ1-6 | - | - | TRBV4-2
TGCGCCAGCTTACTAGGGGTGGCCGGGGAGCTGTTTTTT | CASLLGVAGELFF | TRBJ2-2 | - | - | TRBV10-2
TGTGCCATCAGTACCTCCGAGGGGAAGACCCAGTACTTC | CAISTSEGKTQYF | TRBJ2-5 | - | - | TRBV10-3
TGTGCCAGCAGCTCTGAACAGGGGATTGGTGAAAAACTGTTTTTT | CASSSEQGIGEKLFF | TRBJ1-4 | TRBD1 | - | TRBV7-2
TGTGCCAGCTTTAAAGCGGGAGCCAGGTACAATGAGCAGTTCTTC | CASFKAGARYNEQFF | TRBJ2-1 | TRBD2 | - | TRBV6-2/TRBV6-3
TGCAGTGCTAGCCCCCAATTCTATGGCTACACCTTC | CSASPQFYGYTF | TRBJ1-2 | - | - | TRBV20-1
TGCGCCAGCAGCCAAGGGTCCCCAGGGAACTCACCCCTCCACTTT | CASSQGSPGNSPLHF | TRBJ1-6 | - | - | TRBV4-3
TGTGCCACCAGCCTCTCGGGAGGAGAGACCCAGTACTTC | CATSLSGGETQYF | TRBJ2-5 | TRBD2 | - | TRBV15
TGTGCCACCAGTGACCCAGCTCACACCACTAGCTCCTACAATGAGCAGTTCTTC | CATSDPAHTTSSYNEQFF | TRBJ2-1 | - | - | TRBV24-1
TGTGCCAGCAGTTTAGCGGCAGGCCCCTACAATGAGCAGTTCTTC | CASSLAAGPYNEQFF | TRBJ2-1 | - | - | TRBV12-3/TRBV12-4
TGCGCCAGCAGCACCGGACTAGCGGGAGGGCTCGATACGCAGTATTTT | CASSTGLAGGLDTQYF | TRBJ2-3 | TRBD2 | few | TRBV5-1
TGTGCCAGCAGCGTGGAGACTAGCGGGAGGGTCCGCTACAATGAGCAGTTCTTC | CASSVETSGRVRYNEQFF | TRBJ2-1 | TRBD2 | - | TRBV9
TGTGCCAGCAGCTTAGGGGACCTAGCCAAAAACATTCAGTACTTC | CASSLGDLAKNIQYF | TRBJ2-4 | - | few | TRBV7-2
TGTGCCAGCAGCGTAGATAGCTTCCGGACCCAGTACTTC | CASSVDSFRTQYF | TRBJ2-5 | - | few | TRBV9
TGCAGTGCTAGTGGCGGACTAGCGGGATCCAACTACGAGCAGTACTTC | CSASGGLAGSNYEQYF | TRBJ2-7 | TRBD2 | - | TRBV20-1
TGTGCCAGCCGGGGACTAGAAAATTACAATGAGCAGTTCTTC | CASRGLENYNEQFF | TRBJ2-1 | TRBD2 | - | TRBV6-5
TGTGCCAGCGCTACCGACAGGGCTGAAAAGACCCAGTACTTC | CASATDRAEKTQYF | TRBJ2-5 | TRBD1 | few | TRBV7-9
TGTGCCAGCAGCCCACATAGGGGCAGGGGGCTCGATGAGCAGTTCTTC | CASSPHRGRGLDEQFF | TRBJ2-1 | TRBD1 | few | TRBV7-3
TGCAGTGCAGACCGGGACAGTGAAGCTAACTATGGCTACACCTTC | CSADRDSEANYGYTF | TRBJ1-2 | TRBD1 | few | TRBV20-1
TGCAGCGTTGGACTAGCGGGAGAAGAGGCAGATACGCAGTATTTT | CSVGLAGEEADTQYF | TRBJ2-3 | TRBD2 | few | TRBV29-1
TGTGCCAGCAGTTCCCCGACTAGCGGGCCCTACAATGAGCAGTTCTTC | CASSSPTSGPYNEQFF | TRBJ2-1 | TRBD2 | few | TRBV27
TGCGCCAGCAGCCAAGATGAGGCGAATCGTAATGGGGACAGGGACGTGAAGACCCAGTACTTC | CASSQDEANRNGDRDVKTQYF | TRBJ2-5 | TRBD1 | few | TRBV4-3
TGTGCCAGCAGCCCCCGGGGTGGAGTGAGGGTTACCTCCAATGAGCAGTTCTTC | CASSPRGGVRVTSNEQFF | TRBJ2-1 | - | - | TRBV11-2
TGTGCCAGCAGCTTTGTCCGTGGCGGGAGCACTGAAGCTTTCTTT | CASSFVRGGSTEAFF | TRBJ1-1 | - | few | TRBV7-2
TGCGCCAGCAGCTTTGGTCAGGATCAATACGAGCAGTACTTC | CASSFGQDQYEQYF | TRBJ2-7 | - | few | TRBV5-1
TGTGCCAGCAGTCCTGGTCCTGCGGGATCCTACAATGAGCAGTTCTTC | CASSPGPAGSYNEQFF | TRBJ2-1 | - | - | TRBV12-3/TRBV12-4
TGTGCCAGCAGTTCAGGGGATAGCAATCAGCCCCAGCATTTT | CASSSGDSNQPQHF | TRBJ1-5 | - | - | TRBV27
TGCAGTGCTAGAGATTCCACTAGCGGATTCTACAATGAGCAGTTCTTC | CSARDSTSGFYNEQFF | TRBJ2-1 | TRBD2 | - | TRBV20-1
TGTGCCAGCAACGAACTAGCGGGAGGGAACCCAGATACGCAGTATTTT | CASNELAGGNPDTQYF | TRBJ2-3 | TRBD2 | - | TRBV28
TGCAGCGTTGACTTGCTTAGCACAGATACGCAGTATTTT | CSVDLLSTDTQYF | TRBJ2-3 | - | - | TRBV29-1
TGCGCCAGCAGCCAAGAAGTAGGACCGCCCCAGCCCCAAGGCTACACCTTC | CASSQEVGPPQPQGYTF | TRBJ1-2 | - | - | TRBV4-3
TGTGCCAGCAGTCCCGGGACCGAGGGGGACAAAGAGACCCAGTACTTC | CASSPGTEGDKETQYF | TRBJ2-5 | - | - | TRBV6-1
TGTGCCAGCAGTTTTACAGGGGAAACTAACTATGGCTACACCTTC | CASSFTGETNYGYTF | TRBJ1-2 | TRBD1 | - | TRBV6-1